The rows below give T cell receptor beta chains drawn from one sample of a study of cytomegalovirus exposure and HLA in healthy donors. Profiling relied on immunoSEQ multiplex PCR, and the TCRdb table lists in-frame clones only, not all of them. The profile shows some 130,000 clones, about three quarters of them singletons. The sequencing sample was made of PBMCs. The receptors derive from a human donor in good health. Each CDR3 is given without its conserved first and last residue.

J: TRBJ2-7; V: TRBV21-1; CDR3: ASRPTGSSYEQY
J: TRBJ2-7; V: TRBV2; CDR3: ASSETPGGPYEQY
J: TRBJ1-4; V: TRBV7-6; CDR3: ASSQRPRQGSDGFTAEKLF
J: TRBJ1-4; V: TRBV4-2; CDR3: ASSQELRSEKLF
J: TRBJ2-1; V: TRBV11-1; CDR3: ASSKGTSGRFEQF
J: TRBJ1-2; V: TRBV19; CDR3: ASSMGGGYGYT
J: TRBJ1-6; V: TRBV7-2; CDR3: ASSLGTGNNSPLH
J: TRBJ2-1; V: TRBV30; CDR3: AGRGGRVRHEQF
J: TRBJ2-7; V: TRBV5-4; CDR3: ASSPAGTSGRGGAPYEQY
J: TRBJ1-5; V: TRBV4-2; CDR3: ASSPGQHDDQPQH
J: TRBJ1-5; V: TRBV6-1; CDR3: ASRIRAGQPQH
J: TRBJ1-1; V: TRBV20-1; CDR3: SASQGGEAF
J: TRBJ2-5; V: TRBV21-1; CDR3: ASSRQVSGGSETQY
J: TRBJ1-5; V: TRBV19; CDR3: ASSRGELQPQH
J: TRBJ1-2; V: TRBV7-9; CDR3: ASSLGALSRGYYGYT
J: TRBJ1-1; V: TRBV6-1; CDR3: ASSWGQMRTEAF
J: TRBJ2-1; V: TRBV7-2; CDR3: ASSRPGRNEQF
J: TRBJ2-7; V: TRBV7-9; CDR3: SSSPSGRAIQGQY
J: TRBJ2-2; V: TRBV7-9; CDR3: ASSLPGSVKDTGELF
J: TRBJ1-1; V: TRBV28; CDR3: ASSSRDRMNTEAF
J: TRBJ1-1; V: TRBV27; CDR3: ASRRQGSTEAF
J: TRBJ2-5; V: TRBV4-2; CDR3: ASSQDPGTVQETQY